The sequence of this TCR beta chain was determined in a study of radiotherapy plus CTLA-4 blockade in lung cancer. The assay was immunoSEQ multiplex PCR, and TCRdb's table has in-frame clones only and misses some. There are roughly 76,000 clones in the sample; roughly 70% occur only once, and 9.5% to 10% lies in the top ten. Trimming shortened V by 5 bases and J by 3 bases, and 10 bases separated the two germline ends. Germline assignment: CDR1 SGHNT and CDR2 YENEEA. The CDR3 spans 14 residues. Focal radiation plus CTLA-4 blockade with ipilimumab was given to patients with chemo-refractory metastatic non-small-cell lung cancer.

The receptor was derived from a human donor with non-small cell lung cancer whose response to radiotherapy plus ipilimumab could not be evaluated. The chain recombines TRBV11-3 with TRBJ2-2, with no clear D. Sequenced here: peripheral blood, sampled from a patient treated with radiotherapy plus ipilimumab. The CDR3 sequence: CASSRPGDTGELFF. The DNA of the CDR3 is TGTGCCAGCAGCCGGCCGGGTGACACCGGGGAGCTGTTTTTT.